These 22 T cell receptor beta chains came from one sample sequenced in a study of blood T cell repertoires in COVID-19. The assay was immunoSEQ multiplex PCR, and TCRdb's table has in-frame clones only and misses some. Of 140,000 or so clones detected, around 91% appear once; the ten largest clones hold 3% to 3.5%. The sequenced sample consisted of peripheral blood. These receptor sequences come from a woman aged 55-75 years with active COVID-19.

J is TRBJ2-3 and V is TRBV9, with D maybe TRBD2 (6 bases). Trimming pared 3 bases from V and 3 bases from J, leaving 14 bases between. Germline V gene data show CDR1 as SGDLS and CDR2 as YYNGEE. There are 15 residues in the CDR3. The CDR3 here is CASSGLLGRTDTQYF. The CDR3 nucleotides are TGTGCCAGCAGCGGACTGCTCGGGAGAACAGATACGCAGTATTTT. Supplemented by reference TRBV9 and TRBJ2-3, the full variable domain reads DSGVTQTPKHLITATGQRVTLRCSPRSGDLSVYWYQQSLDQGLQFLIQYYNGEERAKGNILERFSAQQFPDLHSELNLSSLELGDSALYFCASSGLLGRTDTQYFGPGTRLTVL.

This clone showed up just a few times. The chain combines TRBV12-3 or TRBV12-4 with TRBJ1-5, with 7 bases fitting TRBD1. This CDR3 has 12 residues. V lost 5 bases, J lost 8 bases, and 3 bases stayed unmatched. CDR3 region: CASSVQGKPQHF. DNA of the CDR3: TGTGCCAGCAGTGTACAGGGGAAGCCCCAGCATTTT.

This chain links TRBV11-2 with TRBJ2-5; 7 nucleotides match TRBD1. The CDR3 runs to 16 residues. Germline CDR1 reads SGHAT; CDR2 reads FQNNGV. The J segment lost 5 bases and the V segment lost 5 bases, leaving 14 bases of the junction unmatched. The CDR3 nucleotides read TGTGCCAGCAGCCCCCAAGGACAGGTCTTGGGGGAGACCCAGTACTTC. Its translation: CASSPQGQVLGETQYF.

V is TRBV18 and J is TRBJ1-5; D is possibly TRBD1 (6 bases). The V end lost 6 bases, the J end lost 7 bases, and 19 bases lay between the germline ends. The CDR3 spans 15 residues. In germline, CDR1 is KGHSH, CDR2 LQKENI. The CDR3 DNA sequence: TGTGCCAGCTCGCCGACCAAGGGGGTAGGCCAGCCCCAGCATTTT. Its translation is CASSPTKGVGQPQHF.

This clone has a single count. The gene calls are TRBV7-2 and TRBJ1-5, with D maybe TRBD1 (6 bases). The V end lost 5 bases, the J end lost 4 bases, and 9 bases lay between the germline ends. CDR3 length: 13 amino acids. The V gene's germline CDR1 is SGHTA and CDR2 FQGNSA. CDR3 DNA: TGTGCCAGCAGCCTACAGGGAAATCAGCCCCAGCATTTT. Its protein product is CASSLQGNQPQHF. Filled out from reference TRBV7-2 and TRBJ1-5, the complete variable domain reads GAGVSQSPSNKVTEKGKDVELRCDPISGHTALYWYRQSLGQGLEFLIYFQGNSAPDKSGLPSDRFSAERTGGSVSTLTIQRTQQEDSAVYLCASSLQGNQPQHFGDGTRLSIL.

This clone was seen a handful of times. The chain has TRBV6-6 and TRBJ2-1; 7 bases agree with TRBD1. The V segment lost 6 bases and the J segment 3 bases; nucleotides outside the gene matches: 5. This CDR3 has 14 amino acids. Germline CDR1 and CDR2: MNHNY and SVGAGI (reference sequence). CDR3: CASSLWTGYNEQFF. CDR3 sequence (DNA): TGTGCCAGCAGCTTGTGGACAGGCTACAATGAGCAGTTCTTC.

The rearrangement uses TRBV7-2 and TRBJ2-3, with 9 nucleotides matching TRBD2. J gave up 3 bases and V 3 bases, and 4 bases lay outside the gene matches. Germline loops: CDR1 SGHTA, CDR2 FQGNSA. CDR3 length: 15 amino acids. The CDR3 nucleotides are TGTGCCAGCAGCTTGGGCGGGAGGGCAACAGATACGCAGTATTTT. Translation gives CASSLGGRATDTQYF.

The V call is TRBV11-2, the J call TRBJ2-3; TRBD2 agrees at 8 bases. The CDR3 totals 16 residues. The junction had 7 bases not matched to a gene; V was cut back by 4 bases and J by 1 base. Germline V gives CDR1 SGHAT, CDR2 FQNNGV. CDR3: CASSSPYGGGTDTQYF. The CDR3 DNA is TGTGCCAGCAGCTCCCCGTACGGGGGGGGCACAGATACGCAGTATTTT.

This clone was seen once. The gene calls are TRBV18 and TRBJ1-1, with D possibly matching TRBD1 (5 bases). Trimming cost V 2 bases and J 9 bases, with 16 bases left between them. Germline V gives CDR1 KGHSH, CDR2 LQKENI. The CDR3 runs 14 residues. CDR3 region: CASSPDAAGGKAFF. The DNA for the CDR3 is TGTGCCAGCTCACCAGACGCGGCTGGGGGGAAAGCTTTCTTT.

The chain employs TRBV5-6 and TRBJ1-1; D is ambiguous. V was shortened by 0 bases and J by 4 bases, with 10 bases between the two germline ends. The germline gives CDR1 SGHDT, CDR2 YYEEEE. The CDR3 has 14 amino acids. The CDR3 DNA reads as TGTGCCAGCAGCTTGGGGGCCTATGGCACTGAAGCTTTCTTT. This codes for CASSLGAYGTEAFF. The full variable domain, with the rest looked up from reference TRBV5-6 and TRBJ1-1, is DAGVTQSPTHLIKTRGQQVTLRCSPKSGHDTVSWYQQALGQGPQFIFQYYEEEERQRGNFPDRFSGHQFPNYSSELNVNALLLGDSALYLCASSLGAYGTEAFFGQGTRLTVV.

The V and J genes are TRBV3-1 (or the pseudogene TRBV3-2) and TRBJ2-1; 7 positions agree with TRBD2. V was clipped by 5 bases and J by 5 bases; unmatched bases: 3. The CDR3 consists of 13 residues. The germline gives CDR1 LGHDT, CDR2 YNNKEL (reference sequence). The CDR3 DNA sequence: TGTGCCAGCAGCTCCGGGACTAACAATGAGCAGTTCTTC. Amino acid sequence: CASSSGTNNEQFF.

The V call is TRBV5-1, the J call TRBJ1-1; 8 positions match TRBD1. Per germline, CDR1 SGHRS and CDR2 YFSETQ. The CDR3 has 15 amino acids. V gave up 4 bases and J gave up 4 bases; unmatched junction bases: 9. The CDR3: CASSGERTGSTEAFF. The CDR3 region has the DNA TGCGCCAGCAGCGGCGAAAGGACAGGGAGCACTGAAGCTTTCTTT.

The genes are TRBV3-1 (or the pseudogene TRBV3-2) and TRBJ2-5; 8 bases align to TRBD2. CDR1 and CDR2 (germline): LGHDT, YNNKEL (reference sequence). CDR3 length: 16 amino acids. J lost 3 bases, V lost 1 base, and 7 bases had no gene match. The CDR3, as DNA: TGTGCCAGCAGCCAAGCCCTTCTAGCGGGCGAAGAGACCCAGTACTTC. The encoded protein is CASSQALLAGEETQYF.

The rearrangement joins TRBV28 to TRBJ2-5; D call uncertain. CDR1 and CDR2 from the germline V gene are MDHEN and SYDVKM. This CDR3 region has 14 residues. V was shortened by 6 bases and J by 1 base, with 12 bases between the two germline ends. The CDR3 is CASRPPTPQETQYF. CDR3 DNA sequence: TGTGCCAGCAGACCCCCTACCCCCCAAGAGACCCAGTACTTC.

This rearrangement joins TRBV10-2 to TRBJ2-7, with 11 bases lining up with TRBD2. CDR3 length: 14 residues. With V trimmed by 6 bases and J by 0 bases, 1 base remained unmatched. The germline V gene encodes CDR1 WSHSY and CDR2 SAAADI. CDR3 DNA: TGCGCCAGCAGGACTAGCGGGGTCTCCTACGAGCAGTACTTC. Translated: CASRTSGVSYEQYF.

There are a few counts of this clone. This chain uses TRBV7-8 with TRBJ2-3; 9 bases fit TRBD2. The CDR3 sequence is 13 residues long. The V gene's germline CDR1 is SGHVS and CDR2 FQNEAQ. The junction had 11 bases not matched to a gene; V was cut back by 5 bases and J by 14 bases. In nucleotides, the CDR3 is TGTGCCAGCAGCCCCCCTGGCGGGAGGGGGGCGTATTTT. Amino acids: CASSPPGGRGAYF.

The chain links TRBV10-3 to TRBJ2-1, with 9 bases lining up with TRBD2. CDR1 and CDR2 (germline): ENHRY, SYGVKD. The trim removed 3 bases at V and 8 bases at J, leaving 11 bases unmatched. CDR3 length equals 16 residues. CDR3 coding DNA: TGTGCCATCAGTGACCGGCCGGCTAGCGGGGTATATGAGCAGTTCTTC. It specifies CAISDRPASGVYEQFF.

The V gene is TRBV15, the J gene TRBJ1-3; 11 nucleotides align to TRBD1. Germline loops: CDR1 LNHNV, CDR2 YYDKDF (reference sequence). The trim removed 3 bases at V and 3 bases at J, leaving 1 base unmatched. The CDR3 is 15 residues long. CDR3 region: CATSRDRGLGNTIYF. The DNA of the CDR3 is TGTGCCACCAGCAGGGACAGGGGGCTTGGAAACACCATATATTTT. The full variable domain, completed using reference TRBV15 and TRBJ1-3, is DAMVIQNPRYQVTQFGKPVTLSCSQTLNHNVMYWYQQKSSQAPKLLFHYYDKDFNNEADTPDNFQSRRPNTSFCFLDIRSPGLGDTAMYLCATSRDRGLGNTIYFGEGSWLTVV.

V is TRBV6-5 and J is TRBJ2-7, with TRBD2 matching over 12 bases. Per the germline V gene, CDR1 is MNHEY and CDR2 is SVGAGI. The ends lost 10 bases at V and 5 bases at J; junction bases unmatched: 12. CDR3 size: 15 residues. Here the CDR3 reads CATPSGLAGLNEQYF. The DNA of the CDR3 is TGTGCCACCCCGAGTGGACTAGCGGGATTAAACGAGCAGTACTTC.

J is TRBJ1-1 and V is TRBV7-2; no firm D call. V was cut by 3 bases and J by 3 bases, with 14 bases left in between. CDR1 SGHTA and CDR2 FQGNSA come from the germline V gene. This CDR3 is 15 amino acids long. CDR3 sequence: CASSFGGTAYTEAFF. The CDR3 DNA sequence: TGTGCCAGCAGCTTTGGAGGCACAGCTTACACTGAAGCTTTCTTT. Full variable domain (missing parts from reference TRBV7-2 and TRBJ1-1): GAGVSQSPSNKVTEKGKDVELRCDPISGHTALYWYRQSLGQGLEFLIYFQGNSAPDKSGLPSDRFSAERTGGSVSTLTIQRTQQEDSAVYLCASSFGGTAYTEAFFGQGTRLTVV.

This chain joins TRBV28 and TRBJ2-5; no definite D call. The CDR3 spans 10 residues. V dropped 8 bases and J dropped 4 bases, with 5 bases sitting between them. The germline gives CDR1 MDHEN, CDR2 SYDVKM. CDR3 sequence (DNA): TGTGCCAGCGGCCGAGAGACCCAGTACTTC. It yields the protein CASGRETQYF.

The chain uses TRBV6-2 or TRBV6-3 and TRBJ2-7; D is ambiguous. Trimming stripped 2 bases from V and 6 bases from J, with 17 bases between. The length of the CDR3 is 15 residues. Looked up from germline, CDR1 is MNHEY and CDR2 is SVGEGT. CDR3 loop: CASSYRALTGGEQYF. The CDR3 region has the DNA TGTGCCAGCAGTTACCGAGCCTTGACTGGCGGCGAGCAGTACTTC.